This TCR beta chain was identified during a study of beta chain features in type 1 diabetes. As regards this clone: Its antigen is not known.

Overall study results and limits: VDJ junctions from patients with type 1 diabetes contained fewer insertions and more deletions.

As every portion of the isolated RNA was reverse transcribed, the sequencing read expressed TCRB transcripts. Produced via immunoSEQ multiplex PCR; TCRdb's table is partial and in-frame only. Of under 550,000 clones listed, approximately 10% are singletons. In germline, CDR1 is LGHNA, CDR2 YSLEER. V lost 0 bases, J lost 7 bases, and 7 bases stayed unmatched. The CDR3 spans 16 residues. V and J are TRBV4-3 and TRBJ2-2; 8 nucleotides align to TRBD2. The sequenced sample consisted of naive CD4+ T cells from blood. This clonotype was sampled from a woman under 30 in good health. The CDR3 coding sequence is TGCGCCAGCAGCCAAGATGTAGCGGGGTATAACGGGGAGCTGTTTTTT. Translation gives CASSQDVAGYNGELFF.